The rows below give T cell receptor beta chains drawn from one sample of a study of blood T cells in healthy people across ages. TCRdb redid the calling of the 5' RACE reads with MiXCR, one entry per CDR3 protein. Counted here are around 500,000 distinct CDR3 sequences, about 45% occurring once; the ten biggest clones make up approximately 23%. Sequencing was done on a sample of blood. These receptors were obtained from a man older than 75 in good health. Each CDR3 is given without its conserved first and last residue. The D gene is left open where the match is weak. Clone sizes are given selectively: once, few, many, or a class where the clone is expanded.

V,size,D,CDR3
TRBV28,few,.,ATRPGATYEQY
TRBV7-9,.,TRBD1,ASSRPGQGVNEQF
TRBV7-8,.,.,ASSLMTPQDTQY
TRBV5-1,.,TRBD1,ASSRSTGLTYNEQF
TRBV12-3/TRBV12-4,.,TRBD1,ASTDRGGNEKLF
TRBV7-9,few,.,ASSPTLVGETQY
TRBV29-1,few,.,SVRQGPNYGYT
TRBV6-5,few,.,ASRSDLQENYGYT
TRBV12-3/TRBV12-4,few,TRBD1,ASSADRGSSYEQY
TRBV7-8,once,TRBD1,ASSSQGQRTGYEQF
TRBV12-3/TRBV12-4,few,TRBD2,ASSQGRGASYNEQF
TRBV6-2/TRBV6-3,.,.,ASKGGPNTGELF
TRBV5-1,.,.,ASSLRGDLQY
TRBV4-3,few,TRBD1,ASSQTFGTGRSEQF
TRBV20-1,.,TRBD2,SARDQRGRRSTDTQY
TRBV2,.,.,ASKRDSGPQY
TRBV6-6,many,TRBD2,ASSRIAGEQY
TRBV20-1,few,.,SAGGLRDSEQY
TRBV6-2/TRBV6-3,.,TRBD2,ASSYSPLTVGLVGNEQF
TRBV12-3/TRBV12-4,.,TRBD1,ASRPTRDRGRETQY
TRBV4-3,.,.,ASSRSQPNEQF
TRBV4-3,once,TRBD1,ASSQDPRGTGNNSPLH
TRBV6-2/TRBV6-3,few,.,ASRPPEGLYEQY
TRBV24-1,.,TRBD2,ATSGSGGGNEQF
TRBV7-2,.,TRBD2,ASSLEPGGYEQY